The clone carrying this TCR beta chain was observed a few times. Its antigen is as yet unknown. This sample was taken from a study of cytomegalovirus exposure and HLA in healthy donors. Background on the study: The study's early data release held 80 million to 95 million unique TCRs from HLA-typed donors. General study results and limits: The classifier, whose performance was assessed in both the original and validation cohorts, reportedly diagnosed cytomegalovirus status with high specificity and sensitivity. Compared with the approximately 700-donor mean, an Asian-associated ancestry cluster reportedly had fewer N-insertions, according to a later analysis. For TCR beta chains, V- and J-gene trimming was later linked to a missense DCLRE1C variant.

CDR3 length equals 14 residues. Trimming shortened V by 5 bases and J by 3 bases, and 11 bases separated the two germline ends. Germline lookup yields CDR1 SGDLS and CDR2 YYNGEE. With 60 Vbeta and 13 Jbeta primers, the PCR was carried out. This table comes from immunoSEQ multiplex PCR, and its TCRdb copy is limited to in-frame clones, with some not included. The data hold about 130,000 clones, with over 50% observed a single time. The sequence was collected from a human donor in good health. The sequenced sample was PBMCs. This chain joins TRBV9 and TRBJ2-2, with D possibly TRBD2 on 5 matching bases. The CDR3 sequence: CASSDQADTGELFF. In nucleotides, the CDR3 is TGTGCCAGCAGTGACCAAGCGGACACCGGGGAGCTGTTTTTT. Based on the CDR3 plus reference TRBV9 and TRBJ2-2, the full variable domain is DSGVTQTPKHLITATGQRVTLRCSPRSGDLSVYWYQQSLDQGLQFLIQYYNGEERAKGNILERFSAQQFPDLHSELNLSSLELGDSALYFCASSDQADTGELFFGEGSRLTVL.